This T cell receptor (beta chain) originates from a study of graft-versus-host responses after intestinal transplantation. In the study overall: Grafts were multivisceral, liver-intestinal, or isolated intestinal. Induction with anti-thymocyte globulin, then tacrolimus and steroids for about 3 years, was given to all recipients. Points from the study as a whole: Ileal or blood samples showed some GvH clones first, and such clones were also found in recipient marrow. Peak GvH clone levels in circulation were associated with early post-transplant HvG declines.

To note about this clone: Its antigen is still unknown.

Clones were read by immunoSEQ multiplex PCR, and TCRdb kept only the in-frame ones, dropping some. In the table there are 50,000 or so clones, 85% to 95% of which are singletons. Germline V gene data show CDR1 as SGHDT and CDR2 as YYEEEE. The CDR3 has 14 residues. Trimming removed 4 bases at V and 0 bases at J, with 8 bases between. The receptor was derived from a human patient who received an intestinal transplant, so some T cells may come from the graft donor. The sample consisted of PBMCs, taken 786 days after a first intestinal transplant, on the day of a second. The chain recombines TRBV5-6 with TRBJ2-4; no definite D call. CDR3 DNA: TGTGCCAGCAGCCCGACACTAGCCAAAAACATTCAGTACTTC. This sequence encodes CASSPTLAKNIQYF.